The 31 T cell receptor beta chains given below trace back to one sample, sequenced in a study of blood T cell repertoires in COVID-19. The repertoire was sequenced with immunoSEQ multiplex PCR; TCRdb's copy has only in-frame clones and lacks some. The table includes over 250,000 clones, about four fifths detected once. Sequenced: peripheral blood. The source of these receptors is a woman in her fifties or sixties who had recovered from COVID-19.

The chain is built from TRBV25-1 and TRBJ2-7, with 8 bases identical to TRBD1. This CDR3 spans 15 amino acids. The V gene end was trimmed by 10 bases and the J gene end by 1 base; junction bases not matched to a gene: 12. Germline-derived CDR1 and CDR2 are MGHDK and SYGVNS. CDR3 nucleotide sequence: TGTGCCACTACTCGACCCGGGACAGGATCCTACGAGCAGTACTTC. Translated, it gives CATTRPGTGSYEQYF.

The chain couples TRBV6-5 to TRBJ2-5, with D perhaps TRBD2 (6 bases). The CDR3 has 14 residues. Germline values: CDR1 MNHEY, CDR2 SVGAGI. With 6 bases removed from V and 4 bases from J, the gap between germline ends came to 15 bases. CDR3 sequence reads: CASRPSGGSETQYF. The CDR3 region has the DNA TGTGCCAGCAGGCCTTCCGGGGGTTCAGAGACCCAGTACTTC.

The chain employs TRBV7-3 and TRBJ2-1; 7 positions agree with TRBD1. J gave up 11 bases and V 4 bases, and 11 bases lay outside the gene matches. From germline, CDR1 is SGHTA and CDR2 FQGTGA. This CDR3 has 14 amino acids. In nucleotides, the CDR3 is TGTGCCAGCAGCTACGGTCAGGGGGAGAACCAGCAGTTCTTC. This translates into CASSYGQGENQQFF.

The chain employs TRBV4-3 and TRBJ2-7; no firm D call. Germline loops: CDR1 LGHNA, CDR2 YSLEER. V was cut by 1 base and J by 7 bases, with 5 bases left in between. This CDR3 comprises 11 residues. The CDR3 here is CASSQGREQYF. In DNA form, the CDR3 reads TGCGCCAGCAGCCAAGGGCGGGAGCAGTACTTC.

The rearrangement joins TRBV10-3 to TRBJ2-1; a possible D gene is TRBD1 (6 bases). The CDR3 is 14 residues long. Germline V CDR1 and CDR2: ENHRY, SYGVKD. Trimming took 10 bases from V and 0 from J, leaving 13 bases between them. The CDR3 here is CAKDSPFSYNEQFF. As DNA, the CDR3 is TGTGCCAAGGACAGCCCGTTCTCCTACAATGAGCAGTTCTTC.

A few counts support this clone. Other DNA sequences in this sample translate to the same CDR3. V is TRBV5-1 and J is TRBJ1-2; TRBD1 agrees at 10 bases. CDR3 length: 15 residues. CDR1 SGHRS and CDR2 YFSETQ come from the germline V gene. Trimming at V came to 4 bases and at J to 0 bases, leaving 3 bases not matched to a gene. In DNA, the CDR3 is TGCGCCAGCAGCCGGGACAGGGGTTCTAACTATGGCTACACCTTC. Translated, it gives CASSRDRGSNYGYTF. The complete variable domain, with remaining parts taken from reference TRBV5-1 and TRBJ1-2, reads KAGVTQTPRYLIKTRGQQVTLSCSPISGHRSVSWYQQTPGQGLQFLFEYFSETQRNKGNFPGRFSGRQFSNSRSEMNVSTLELGDSALYLCASSRDRGSNYGYTFGSGTRLTVV.

This clone has more than one count but fewer than ten. The chain couples TRBV30 to TRBJ2-7; D is perhaps TRBD1 (5 bases). V was clipped by 0 bases and J by 3 bases, with 12 bases between them. Germline V lookup: CDR1 GTSNPN, CDR2 SVGIG (reference sequence). The CDR3 consists of 14 residues. In nucleotides, the CDR3 is TGTGCCTGGAGTGTCCCGACAGCTGTCTACGAGCAGTACTTC. This encodes CAWSVPTAVYEQYF.

The J gene is TRBJ2-7, the V gene TRBV18, with a tentative D call TRBD1 (5 bases). Between the trimmed V and J ends, which lost 2 bases and 0 bases, there was a span of 8 bases. Germline values: CDR1 KGHSH, CDR2 LQKENI. This CDR3 is 14 amino acids long. The CDR3 bases are TGTGCCAGCTCACCAGAGACAGCCTCCTACGAGCAGTACTTC. It codes for CASSPETASYEQYF.

The rearrangement joins TRBV20-1 to TRBJ1-2; D gene uncertain. V shed 4 bases and J shed 2 bases, with 5 bases lying between them. CDR1 DFQATT and CDR2 SNEGSKA come from the germline V gene (reference sequence). This CDR3 region has 11 residues. Written as DNA, the CDR3 is TGCAGTGCTAATCAGAACTATGGCTACACCTTC. This gives the protein CSANQNYGYTF.

On this clone itself: Other DNA sequences from this sample encode an identical CDR3 as well. The gene calls are TRBV29-1 and TRBJ1-2; 8 bases are shared with TRBD1. Germline-derived CDR1 and CDR2 are SQVTM and ANQGSEA. Losses at the gene ends were 2 bases for V and 7 bases for J; bases not matched to a gene: 3. CDR3 length: 12 residues. The CDR3 spells CSVESGGPGYTF. Written as DNA, the CDR3 is TGCAGCGTTGAATCAGGGGGCCCTGGCTACACCTTC.

The gene calls are TRBV12-3 or TRBV12-4 and TRBJ2-4; TRBD1 agrees at 9 bases. The V and J ends lost 6 bases and 9 bases, in that order; junction bases with no gene match: 3. The CDR3 extends over 12 amino acids. The CDR3 DNA follows: TGTGCCAGCAGGGGGACAGGGAGCATTCAGTACTTC. This sequence encodes CASRGTGSIQYF.

As for this clone: At one end, the junction sequence differs from germline, possibly due to a read error. The rearrangement links TRBV18 to TRBJ2-7, with a possible D match to TRBD1 (6 bases). Germline values: CDR1 KGHSH, CDR2 LQKENI. The CDR3 length is 14 residues. The CDR3 loop reads CASSPQGASYEQYF. CDR3 DNA sequence: TGTGCCAGCTCGCCACAGGGAGCCTCCTACGAGCAGTACTTC.

The genes are TRBV19 and TRBJ1-1; D is unresolved. Germline values: CDR1 LNHDA, CDR2 SQIVND (reference sequence). The CDR3 is 15 amino acids. Trimming shortened V by 3 bases and J by 0 bases, and 11 bases separated the two germline ends. The CDR3, as DNA: TGTGCCAGTAGTATCCCCCACGGTATGAACACTGAAGCTTTCTTT. Its protein product is CASSIPHGMNTEAFF.

This clone came up a few times. The chain carries TRBV3-1 (or the pseudogene TRBV3-2) and TRBJ1-2; TRBD1 aligns across 8 bases. The CDR3 sequence is 15 residues long. The V gene end was trimmed by 1 base and the J gene end by 4 bases; junction bases not matched to a gene: 5. Germline assignment: CDR1 LGHDT and CDR2 YNNKEL (reference sequence). The CDR3: CASSQVSGGGYGYTF. The CDR3 coding sequence is TGTGCCAGCAGCCAAGTTTCAGGGGGCGGCTATGGCTACACCTTC.

This chain links TRBV4-3 with TRBJ1-1; TRBD1 agrees at 8 bases. V dropped 2 bases and J dropped 7; count of bases not matched to a gene: 3. Germline lookup yields CDR1 LGHNA and CDR2 YSLEER. This CDR3 is built from 13 residues. In DNA form, the CDR3 reads TGCGCCAGCAGCCAACCCGGACAGGGTGAAGCTTTCTTT. This gives the protein CASSQPGQGEAFF.

The chain has TRBV7-9 and TRBJ2-2; TRBD2 might be the D (5 bases). This CDR3 contains 15 residues. V shed 7 bases and J shed 6 bases, with 18 bases lying between them. Germline CDR1 reads SEHNR; CDR2 reads FQNEAQ (reference sequence). The CDR3 DNA reads as TGTGCCAGCATCGGACCCGGGGTCTTCGCCGGGGAGCTGTTTTTT. Translated, it gives CASIGPGVFAGELFF. The entire variable domain, with the rest obtained from reference TRBV7-9 and TRBJ2-2, is as follows: DTGVSQNPRHKITKRGQNVTFRCDPISEHNRLYWYRQTLGQGPEFLTYFQNEAQLEKSRLLSDRFSAERPKGSFSTLEIQRTEQGDSAMYLCASIGPGVFAGELFFGEGSRLTVL.

The chain is built from TRBV18 and TRBJ1-1; a weak D match, TRBD1 (6 bases). This CDR3 is built from 15 residues. CDR1 is KGHSH and CDR2 is LQKENI in the germline V gene. Trimming took off 6 bases at V and 4 bases at J, with 18 bases between the two ends. The CDR3 DNA reads as TGTGCCAGCTCCGACAGTGGGGGCGGGAGCACTGAAGCTTTCTTT. Translated, it gives CASSDSGGGSTEAFF.

The chain uses TRBV5-4 and TRBJ1-6; D is perhaps TRBD1 (5 bases). V was pared by 2 bases and J by 0 bases, with 9 bases between. CDR1 is SGHNT, CDR2 YYREEE, per germline (reference sequence). The CDR3 loop spans 16 amino acids. The CDR3 bases are TGTGCCAGCAGCTTAGGGGCAGACTCCTATAATTCACCCCTCCACTTT. Translated, it gives CASSLGADSYNSPLHF.

This rearrangement joins TRBV27 to TRBJ1-5; 9 bases fit TRBD1. Trimming took 3 bases from V and 3 from J; bases not matched to a gene: 6. The CDR3 totals 16 residues. Per germline, CDR1 MNHEY and CDR2 SMNVEV (reference sequence). CDR3 nucleotide sequence: TGTGCCAGCAGTTTGAGACAGGGGGGAAACAATCAGCCCCAGCATTTT. This sequence encodes CASSLRQGGNNQPQHF.

This clone was recorded only once. This chain joins TRBV28 and TRBJ1-2; 8 bases map to TRBD1. This CDR3 comprises 16 residues. Losses at the gene ends were 4 bases for V and 6 bases for J; bases not matched to a gene: 13. From germline, CDR1 is MDHEN and CDR2 SYDVKM. Here the CDR3 DNA reads TGTGCCAGCAGTTCAGGACAGGGCCCGTCAAGAGATGGCTACACCTTC. Amino acid sequence: CASSSGQGPSRDGYTF.

This rearrangement joins TRBV5-6 to TRBJ2-5, with 12 bases lining up with TRBD2. From germline, CDR1 is SGHDT and CDR2 YYEEEE. With V trimmed by 6 bases and J by 5 bases, 8 bases remained unmatched. CDR3 length: 15 residues. The CDR3 is CASTILAGGVETQYF. CDR3 bases: TGTGCCAGCACCATACTAGCGGGAGGAGTGGAGACCCAGTACTTC. The complete variable domain, with remaining parts taken from reference TRBV5-6 and TRBJ2-5, reads DAGVTQSPTHLIKTRGQQVTLRCSPKSGHDTVSWYQQALGQGPQFIFQYYEEEERQRGNFPDRFSGHQFPNYSSELNVNALLLGDSALYLCASTILAGGVETQYFGPGTRLLVL.

The chain has TRBV6-4 and TRBJ2-3; TRBD1 agrees at 9 bases. The V gene end was trimmed by 1 base and the J gene end by 4 bases; junction bases not matched to a gene: 3. The CDR3 extends over 15 amino acids. Germline V gives CDR1 MRHNA, CDR2 SNTAGT. The CDR3 sequence: CASSDLTGGPDTQYF. The CDR3 DNA follows: TGTGCCAGCAGTGACTTAACAGGGGGCCCAGATACGCAGTATTTT.

The chain links TRBV28 to TRBJ2-2; 12 bases agree with TRBD2. CDR3 length: 14 residues. CDR1 is MDHEN and CDR2 is SYDVKM in the germline V gene. The junction had 3 bases not matched to a gene; V was cut back by 8 bases and J by 5 bases. The CDR3 here is CASSGTSGTGELFF. In DNA form, the CDR3 reads TGTGCCAGCTCGGGGACTAGCGGGACCGGGGAGCTGTTTTTT. Using reference TRBV28 and TRBJ2-2 for the parts outside the CDR3, the full variable domain is DVKVTQSSRYLVKRTGEKVFLECVQDMDHENMFWYRQDPGLGLRLIYFSYDVKMKEKGDIPEGYSVSREKKERFSLILESASTNQTSMYLCASSGTSGTGELFFGEGSRLTVL.

This chain links TRBV19 with TRBJ2-2; TRBD2 matches 8 bases. The V gene end was trimmed by 0 bases and the J gene end by 6 bases; junction bases not matched to a gene: 12. The CDR3 consists of 18 residues. From germline, CDR1 is LNHDA and CDR2 SQIVND (reference sequence). The CDR3 nucleotides read TGTGCCAGTAGTATAGATCCTCTAACTAGCGGACCCCCCGGGGAGCTGTTTTTT. This encodes CASSIDPLTSGPPGELFF.

The J gene is TRBJ1-4, the V gene TRBV9; 10 positions agree with TRBD1. With V trimmed by 4 bases and J by 3 bases, 3 bases remained unmatched. Per germline, CDR1 SGDLS and CDR2 YYNGEE. This CDR3 spans 15 amino acids. The CDR3 here is CASSSGTGANEKLFF. The CDR3 DNA reads as TGTGCCAGCAGCTCTGGGACAGGGGCTAATGAAAAACTGTTTTTT.

This chain connects TRBV7-2 to TRBJ2-7; possible D gene TRBD2, 5 bases. V lost 5 bases and J 4 bases, leaving 21 bases between the germline ends. This CDR3 is built from 16 residues. Germline V gives CDR1 SGHTA, CDR2 FQGNSA. Here the CDR3 reads CASSTPRGLGWYEQYF. The CDR3 DNA sequence: TGTGCCAGCAGCACCCCCCGCGGGCTTGGGTGGTACGAGCAGTACTTC.

This rearrangement joins TRBV19 to TRBJ2-4; D is unclear. Germline V gene sequence: CDR1 LNHDA, CDR2 SQIVND (reference sequence). The CDR3 extends over 14 amino acids. Trimming shortened V by 4 bases and J by 1 base, and 8 bases separated the two germline ends. CDR3 DNA sequence: TGTGCCAGTAGTAAGAGCTGGGCCAAAAACATTCAGTACTTC. Translating gives CASSKSWAKNIQYF. The whole variable domain, remainder taken from reference TRBV19 and TRBJ2-4, is DGGITQSPKYLFRKEGQNVTLSCEQNLNHDAMYWYRQDPGQGLRLIYYSQIVNDFQKGDIAEGYSVSREKKESFPLTVTSAQKNPTAFYLCASSKSWAKNIQYFGAGTRLSVL.

The chain is built from TRBV27 and TRBJ2-3, with 9 bases lining up with TRBD2. Germline trimming cut 2 bases from V and 6 bases from J; bases unmatched to any gene: 12. The length of the CDR3 is 17 residues. Germline CDR1 reads MNHEY; CDR2 reads SMNVEV (reference sequence). CDR3 sequence: CASSLSLLAGLKDTQYF. The CDR3 coding sequence is TGTGCCAGCAGTTTAAGCCTCCTAGCGGGGTTGAAGGATACGCAGTATTTT.

The CDR3 reads CASSYSPASKGPMNTEAFF. As DNA, the CDR3 is TGTGCCAGCAGTTACAGCCCGGCCAGTAAGGGGCCCATGAACACTGAAGCTTTCTTT. This chain connects TRBV6-2 or TRBV6-3 to TRBJ1-1; maybe TRBD1 (5 bases). This CDR3 spans 19 amino acids. V lost 2 bases to trimming and J lost 0 bases, with 22 bases between them. In germline, CDR1 is MNHEY, CDR2 SVGEGT.

The chain combines TRBV6-1 with TRBJ2-7, with TRBD1 matching over 11 bases. The CDR3 totals 15 residues. The germline V gene encodes CDR1 MNHNS and CDR2 SASEGT. The V segment lost 0 bases and the J segment 5 bases; nucleotides outside the gene matches: 3. The CDR3 protein is CASSEADRGQDEQYF. CDR3 in DNA: TGTGCCAGCAGTGAAGCGGACAGGGGGCAAGACGAGCAGTACTTC.

V is TRBV6-5 and J is TRBJ2-3; D may be TRBD2 (7 bases). The CDR3 consists of 14 residues. Trimming left V 6 bases short and J 5 bases short, with 15 bases between. The germline V gene has CDR1 MNHEY and CDR2 SVGAGI. Here the CDR3 reads CASSLGGRRDTQYF. The CDR3 DNA reads TGTGCCAGCAGCCTGGGGGGGCGGCGAGATACGCAGTATTTT.